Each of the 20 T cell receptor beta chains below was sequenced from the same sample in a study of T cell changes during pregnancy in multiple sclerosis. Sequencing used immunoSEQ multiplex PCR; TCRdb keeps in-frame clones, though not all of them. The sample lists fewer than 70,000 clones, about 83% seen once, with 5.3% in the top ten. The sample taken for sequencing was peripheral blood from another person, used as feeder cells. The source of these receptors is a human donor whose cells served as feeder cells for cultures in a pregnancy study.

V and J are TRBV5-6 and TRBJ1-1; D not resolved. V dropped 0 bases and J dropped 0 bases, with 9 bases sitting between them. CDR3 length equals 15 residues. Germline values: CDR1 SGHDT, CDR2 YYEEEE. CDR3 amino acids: CASSLAGDMNTEAFF. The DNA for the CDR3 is TGTGCCAGCAGCTTGGCAGGCGACATGAACACTGAAGCTTTCTTT.

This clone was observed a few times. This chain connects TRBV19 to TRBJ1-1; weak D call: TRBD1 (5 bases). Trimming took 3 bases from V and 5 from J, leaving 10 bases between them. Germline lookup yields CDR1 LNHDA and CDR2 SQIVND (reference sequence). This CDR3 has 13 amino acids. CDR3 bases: TGTGCCAGTAGTATTCAGGGTTGGACTGAAGCTTTCTTT. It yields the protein CASSIQGWTEAFF. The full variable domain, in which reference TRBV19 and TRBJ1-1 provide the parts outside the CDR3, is DGGITQSPKYLFRKEGQNVTLSCEQNLNHDAMYWYRQDPGQGLRLIYYSQIVNDFQKGDIAEGYSVSREKKESFPLTVTSAQKNPTAFYLCASSIQGWTEAFFGQGTRLTVV.

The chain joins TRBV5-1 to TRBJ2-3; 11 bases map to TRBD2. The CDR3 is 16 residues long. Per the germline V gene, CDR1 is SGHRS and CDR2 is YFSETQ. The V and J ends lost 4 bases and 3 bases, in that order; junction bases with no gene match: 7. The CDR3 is CASSGGTSGPTDTQYF. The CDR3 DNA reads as TGCGCCAGCAGCGGGGGGACTAGCGGCCCTACAGATACGCAGTATTTT.

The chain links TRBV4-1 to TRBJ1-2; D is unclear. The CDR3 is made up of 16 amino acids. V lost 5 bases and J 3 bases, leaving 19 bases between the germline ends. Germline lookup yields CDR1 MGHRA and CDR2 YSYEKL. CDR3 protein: CASSNRRESPHYGYTF. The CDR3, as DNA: TGCGCCAGCAGCAACCGTCGTGAGAGTCCTCACTATGGCTACACCTTC.

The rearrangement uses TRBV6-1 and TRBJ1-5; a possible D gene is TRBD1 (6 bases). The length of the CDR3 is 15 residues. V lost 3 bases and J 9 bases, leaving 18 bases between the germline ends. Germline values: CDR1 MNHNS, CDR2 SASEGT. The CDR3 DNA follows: TGTGCCAGCAGTGAGGGACAAAGCGCGAATGGGCCCCAGCATTTT. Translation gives CASSEGQSANGPQHF.

The CDR3 is CASSLGRDQPQHF. DNA for the CDR3: TGTGCCAGCAGCTTAGGCAGGGATCAGCCCCAGCATTTT. The rearrangement links TRBV7-8 to TRBJ1-5; TRBD1 is a possible D gene (5 bases). V gave up 1 base and J gave up 5 bases, with 6 bases separating them. CDR3 length: 13 amino acids. Germline CDR1 is SGHVS and CDR2 is FQNEAQ. Together with reference TRBV7-8 and TRBJ1-5, the CDR3 gives the full variable domain: GAGVSQSPRYKVAKRGQDVALRCDPISGHVSLFWYQQALGQGPEFLTYFQNEAQLDKSGLPSDRFFAERPEGSVSTLKIQRTQQEDSAVYLCASSLGRDQPQHFGDGTRLSIL.

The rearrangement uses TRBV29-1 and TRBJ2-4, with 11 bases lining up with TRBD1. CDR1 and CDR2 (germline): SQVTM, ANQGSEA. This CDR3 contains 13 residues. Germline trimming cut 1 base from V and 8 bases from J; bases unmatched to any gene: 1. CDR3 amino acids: CSVEGDRGDIQYF. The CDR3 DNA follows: TGCAGCGTTGAAGGGGACAGGGGGGACATTCAGTACTTC.

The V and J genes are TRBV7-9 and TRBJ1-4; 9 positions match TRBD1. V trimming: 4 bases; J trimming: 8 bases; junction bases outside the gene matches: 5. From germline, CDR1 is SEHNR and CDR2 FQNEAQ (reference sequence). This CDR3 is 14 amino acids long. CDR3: CASSWRTGAEKLFF. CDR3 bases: TGTGCCAGCAGCTGGAGGACAGGGGCGGAAAAACTGTTTTTT.

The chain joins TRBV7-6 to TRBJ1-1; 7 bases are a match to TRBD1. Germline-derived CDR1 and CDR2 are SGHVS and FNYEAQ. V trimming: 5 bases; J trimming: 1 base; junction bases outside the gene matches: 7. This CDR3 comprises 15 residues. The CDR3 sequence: CASSVRQGGNTEAFF. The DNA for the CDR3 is TGTGCCAGCAGCGTAAGACAGGGAGGGAACACTGAAGCTTTCTTT. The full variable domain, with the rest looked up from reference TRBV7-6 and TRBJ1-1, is GAGVSQSPRYKVTKRGQDVALRCDPISGHVSLYWYRQALGQGPEFLTYFNYEAQQDKSGLPNDRFSAERPEGSISTLTIQRTEQRDSAMYRCASSVRQGGNTEAFFGQGTRLTVV.

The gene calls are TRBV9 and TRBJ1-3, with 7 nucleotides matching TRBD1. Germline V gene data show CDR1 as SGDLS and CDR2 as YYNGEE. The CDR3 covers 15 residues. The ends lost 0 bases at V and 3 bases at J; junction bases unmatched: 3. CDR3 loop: CASSVETGNGNTIYF. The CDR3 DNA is TGTGCCAGCAGCGTAGAGACAGGGAATGGAAACACCATATATTTT.

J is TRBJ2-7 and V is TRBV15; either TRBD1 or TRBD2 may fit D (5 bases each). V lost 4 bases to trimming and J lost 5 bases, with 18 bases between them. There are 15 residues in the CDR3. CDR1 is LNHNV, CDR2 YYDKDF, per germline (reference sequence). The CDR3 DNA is TGTGCCACCAGCACCTCACGGGACGCCTTTCACGAGCAGTACTTC. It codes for CATSTSRDAFHEQYF.

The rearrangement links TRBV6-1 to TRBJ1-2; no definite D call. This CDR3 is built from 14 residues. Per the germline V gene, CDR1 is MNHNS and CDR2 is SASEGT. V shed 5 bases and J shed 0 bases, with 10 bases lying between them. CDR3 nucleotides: TGTGCCAGCAGTCCATACCGGCCTAACTATGGCTACACCTTC. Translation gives CASSPYRPNYGYTF.

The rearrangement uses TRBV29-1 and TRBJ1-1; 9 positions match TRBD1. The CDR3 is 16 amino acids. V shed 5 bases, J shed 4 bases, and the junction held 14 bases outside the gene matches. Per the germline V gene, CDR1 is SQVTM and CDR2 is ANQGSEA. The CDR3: CSVFDGQGRGSTEAFF. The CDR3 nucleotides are TGCAGCGTTTTCGACGGACAGGGGAGGGGGAGCACTGAAGCTTTCTTT.

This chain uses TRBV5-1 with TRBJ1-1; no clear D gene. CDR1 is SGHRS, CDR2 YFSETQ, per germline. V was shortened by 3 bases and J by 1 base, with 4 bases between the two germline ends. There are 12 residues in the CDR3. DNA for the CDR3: TGCGCCAGCAGCTCAGCGAACACTGAAGCTTTCTTT. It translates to CASSSANTEAFF.

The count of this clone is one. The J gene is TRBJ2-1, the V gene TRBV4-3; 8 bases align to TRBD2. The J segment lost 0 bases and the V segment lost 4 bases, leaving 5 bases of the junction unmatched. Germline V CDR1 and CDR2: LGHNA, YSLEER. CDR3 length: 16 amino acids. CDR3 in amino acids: CASSRVAGSSYNEQFF. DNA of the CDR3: TGCGCCAGCAGCCGGGTAGCGGGAAGCTCCTACAATGAGCAGTTCTTC.

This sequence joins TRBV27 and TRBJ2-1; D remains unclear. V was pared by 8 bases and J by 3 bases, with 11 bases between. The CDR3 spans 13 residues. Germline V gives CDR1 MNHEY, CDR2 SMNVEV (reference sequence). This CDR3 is CASWGIGYNEQFF. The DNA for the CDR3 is TGTGCCAGCTGGGGAATTGGCTACAATGAGCAGTTCTTC.

CDR3 in amino acids: CASSLVTDTQYF. CDR3 bases: TGTGCCAGCAGCCTCGTCACAGATACGCAGTATTTT. This chain links TRBV5-6 with TRBJ2-3, with D hard to call. The germline V and J ends were trimmed by 4 bases and 2 bases, with 5 bases remaining between them. The CDR3 runs 12 residues. In germline, CDR1 is SGHDT, CDR2 YYEEEE.

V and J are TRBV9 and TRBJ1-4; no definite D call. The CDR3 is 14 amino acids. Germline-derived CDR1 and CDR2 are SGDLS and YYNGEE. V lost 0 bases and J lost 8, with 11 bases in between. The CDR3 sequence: CASSVGMGSEKLFF. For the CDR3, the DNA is TGTGCCAGCAGCGTAGGGATGGGAAGCGAAAAACTGTTTTTT.

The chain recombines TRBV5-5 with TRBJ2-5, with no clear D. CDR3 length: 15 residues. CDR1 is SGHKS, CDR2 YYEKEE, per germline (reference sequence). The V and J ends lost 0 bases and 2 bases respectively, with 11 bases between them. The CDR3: CASSLVFVGQETQYF. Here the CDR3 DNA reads TGTGCCAGCAGCTTGGTTTTCGTCGGGCAAGAGACCCAGTACTTC.

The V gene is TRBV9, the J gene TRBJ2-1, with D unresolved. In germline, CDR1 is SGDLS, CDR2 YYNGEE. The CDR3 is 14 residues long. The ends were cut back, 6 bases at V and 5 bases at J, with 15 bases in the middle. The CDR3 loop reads CASNDLIGDNEQFF. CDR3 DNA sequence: TGTGCCAGCAACGACCTGATCGGAGACAATGAGCAGTTCTTC.